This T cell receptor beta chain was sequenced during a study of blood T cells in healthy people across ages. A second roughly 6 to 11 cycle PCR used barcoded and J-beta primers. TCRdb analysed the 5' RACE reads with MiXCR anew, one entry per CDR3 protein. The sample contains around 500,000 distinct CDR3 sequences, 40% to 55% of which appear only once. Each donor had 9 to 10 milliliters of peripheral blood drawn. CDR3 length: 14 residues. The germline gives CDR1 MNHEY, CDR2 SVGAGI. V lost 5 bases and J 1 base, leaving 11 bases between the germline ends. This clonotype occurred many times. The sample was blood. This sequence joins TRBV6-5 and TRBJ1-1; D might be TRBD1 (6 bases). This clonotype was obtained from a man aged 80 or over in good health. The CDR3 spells CASSIQGSNTEAFF. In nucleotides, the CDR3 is TGTGCCAGCAGTATACAGGGATCGAACACTGAAGCTTTCTTT.